The clone carrying this T cell receptor beta chain was seen a few times. What it binds is unknown. This CDR3 spans 15 amino acids. Trimming pared 8 bases from V and 0 bases from J, leaving 14 bases between. CDR1 and CDR2 (germline): MNHEY, SVGAGI. The source of the sample is a study of human T cells and chemical hapten exposure. Study context: From small differences in pooled library volume came most of the variation in per-sample TCR yields. The study's findings and limits: Having alopecia, donors may respond immunologically unlike healthy people.

TCRdb reprocessed the RACE reads via MiXCR and lists one record per CDR3 protein. The data contain tens of thousands of distinct CDR3 sequences, under 15% of them singletons. This sample's time point: patch test 3, about 24 weeks after DPC sensitization. Sample treatment: therapeutic diphenylcyclopropenone sensitization with weekly scalp DPC. Blood sampling preceded each patch test application. Material: whole blood, obtained in connection with sensitization to the hapten diphenylcyclopropenone (DPC). The TCR originated in a young man with alopecia areata. Some clones in this sample may be carry-over from other donors' samples. The chain recombines TRBV6-5 with TRBJ1-3; D is ambiguous. As DNA, the CDR3 is TGTGCCAGCGGCCCTAGGCTGAGCTCTGGAAACACCATATATTTT. This translates into CASGPRLSSGNTIYF.